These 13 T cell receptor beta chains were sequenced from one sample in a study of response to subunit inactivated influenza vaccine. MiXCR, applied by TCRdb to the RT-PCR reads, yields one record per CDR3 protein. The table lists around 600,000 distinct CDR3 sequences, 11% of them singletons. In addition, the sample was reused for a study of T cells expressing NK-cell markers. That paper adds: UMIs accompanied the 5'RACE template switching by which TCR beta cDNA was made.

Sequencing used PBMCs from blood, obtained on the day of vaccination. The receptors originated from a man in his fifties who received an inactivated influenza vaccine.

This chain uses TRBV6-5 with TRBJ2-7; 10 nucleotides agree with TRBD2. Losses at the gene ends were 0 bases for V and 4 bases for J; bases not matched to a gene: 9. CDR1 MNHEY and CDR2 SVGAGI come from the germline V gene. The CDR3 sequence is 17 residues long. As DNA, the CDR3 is TGTGCCAGCAGTTACTCAAAGACTAGCGGGCAAACGTACGAGCAGTACTTC. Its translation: CASSYSKTSGQTYEQYF.

CDR3 protein: CASSQEGGNFGANVLTF. The CDR3 region has the DNA TGTGCCAGCAGCCAGGAAGGAGGTAACTTTGGGGCCAACGTCCTGACTTTC. The chain couples TRBV4-2 to TRBJ2-6; D is perhaps TRBD2 (5 bases). The germline gives CDR1 LGHNA, CDR2 YNFKEQ. Between the trimmed V and J ends, which lost 3 bases and 3 bases, there was a span of 15 bases. This CDR3 has 17 residues.

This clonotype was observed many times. The CDR3 spells CASSYPPTEAFF. CDR3 DNA: TGTGCCAGCAGTTACCCCCCCACTGAAGCTTTCTTT. The chain is built from TRBV6-2 or TRBV6-3 and TRBJ1-1; D is undetermined. Trimming left V 2 bases short and J 4 bases short, with 5 bases between. CDR1 MNHEY and CDR2 SVGEGT come from the germline V gene. The CDR3 is 12 amino acids.

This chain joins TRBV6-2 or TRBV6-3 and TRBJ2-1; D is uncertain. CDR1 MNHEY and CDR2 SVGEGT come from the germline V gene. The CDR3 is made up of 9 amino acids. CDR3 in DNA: TGTGCTGTATGGAATGAGCAGTTCTTC. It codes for CAVWNEQFF.

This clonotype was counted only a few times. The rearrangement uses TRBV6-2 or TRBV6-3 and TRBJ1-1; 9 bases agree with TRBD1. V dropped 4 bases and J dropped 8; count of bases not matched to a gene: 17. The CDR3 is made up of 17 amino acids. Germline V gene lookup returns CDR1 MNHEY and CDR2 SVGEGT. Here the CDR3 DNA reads TGTGCCAGCAGTTCAAACCGGGACAGGGTGCTTCCCGGAGAAGCTTTCTTT. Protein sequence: CASSSNRDRVLPGEAFF.

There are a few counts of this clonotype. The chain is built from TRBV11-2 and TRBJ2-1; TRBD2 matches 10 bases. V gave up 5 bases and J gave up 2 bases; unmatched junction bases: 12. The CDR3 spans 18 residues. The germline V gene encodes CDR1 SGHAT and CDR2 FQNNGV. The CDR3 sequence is CASSPLMLAGAAYNEQFF. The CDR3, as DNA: TGTGCCAGCAGCCCTCTAATGCTAGCGGGGGCGGCCTACAATGAGCAGTTCTTC.

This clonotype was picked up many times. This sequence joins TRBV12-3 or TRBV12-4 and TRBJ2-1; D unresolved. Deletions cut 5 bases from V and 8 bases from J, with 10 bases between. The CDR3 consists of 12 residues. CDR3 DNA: TGTGCCAGCAGTCCTACCCTGTATGAGCAGTTCTTC. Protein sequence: CASSPTLYEQFF.

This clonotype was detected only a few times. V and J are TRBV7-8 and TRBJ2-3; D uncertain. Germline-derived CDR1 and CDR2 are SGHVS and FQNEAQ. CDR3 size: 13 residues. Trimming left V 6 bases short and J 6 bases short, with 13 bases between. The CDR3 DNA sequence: TGTGCCAGCAGGAGACACGGCGTGGATACGCAGTATTTT. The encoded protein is CASRRHGVDTQYF.

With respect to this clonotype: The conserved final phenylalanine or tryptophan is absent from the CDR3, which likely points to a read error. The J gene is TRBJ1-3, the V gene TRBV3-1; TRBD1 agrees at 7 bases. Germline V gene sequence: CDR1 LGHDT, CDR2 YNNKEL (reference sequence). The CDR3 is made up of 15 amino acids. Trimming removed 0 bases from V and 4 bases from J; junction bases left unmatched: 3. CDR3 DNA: TGTGCCAGCAGCCAAGAGACAGGGATGGGAAACACCATATATCTT. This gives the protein CASSQETGMGNTIYL.

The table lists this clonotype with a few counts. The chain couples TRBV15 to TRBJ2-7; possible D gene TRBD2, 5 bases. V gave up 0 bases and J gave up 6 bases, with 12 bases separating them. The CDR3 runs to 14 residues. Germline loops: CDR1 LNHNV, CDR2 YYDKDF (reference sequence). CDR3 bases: TGTGCCACCAGCAGAGATGTGGCGGGCCTCGAGCAGTACTTC. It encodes CATSRDVAGLEQYF.

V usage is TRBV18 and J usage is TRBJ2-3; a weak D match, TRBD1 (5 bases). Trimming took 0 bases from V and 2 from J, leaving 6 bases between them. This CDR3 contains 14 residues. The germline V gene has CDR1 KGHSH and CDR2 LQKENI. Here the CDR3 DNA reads TGTGCCAGCTCACCACCGGACAACACAGATACGCAGTATTTT. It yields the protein CASSPPDNTDTQYF.

The CDR3 is CASKQDSDNSPLHF. Here the CDR3 DNA reads TGTGCCAGCAAGCAAGACAGTGATAATTCACCCCTCCACTTT. The chain recombines TRBV6-1 with TRBJ1-6; tentatively, D is TRBD1 (5 bases). This CDR3 has 14 amino acids. Per germline, CDR1 MNHNS and CDR2 SASEGT. The V and J ends lost 7 bases and 5 bases respectively, with 12 bases between them.

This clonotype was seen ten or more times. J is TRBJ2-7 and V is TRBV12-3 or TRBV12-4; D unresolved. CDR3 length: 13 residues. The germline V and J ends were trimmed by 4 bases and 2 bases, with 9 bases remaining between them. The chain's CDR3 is CASSSSDTYEQYF. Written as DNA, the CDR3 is TGTGCCAGCAGTTCCTCGGATACCTACGAGCAGTACTTC.